This entry describes one T cell receptor (beta chain). Its antigen is not identified. There are 15 residues in the CDR3. The ends lost 4 bases at V and 9 bases at J; junction bases unmatched: 11. In germline, CDR1 is MNHEY, CDR2 SVGAGI. This specimen comes from a study of T cell responses to AZD1222 COVID-19 vaccine. Study-level background: Second doses at about 4 or about 12 weeks were pooled. Findings and limits, study-wide: Seropositive AZD1222 recipients at baseline numbered only five or six. Elevations in Spike-specific TCR breadth and depth followed administration of two AZD1222 doses. Donors were mostly white British, more females; clonal diversity possibly underestimated.

The protocol was immunoSEQ multiplex PCR, while the TCRdb copy is restricted to in-frame clones and leaves out a portion. In the table there are fewer than 150,000 clones, about nine tenths of which are singletons. The receptor was isolated from an adult in good health. Material: peripheral blood, obtained on day 0 of AZD1222 vaccination. The chain uses TRBV6-5 and TRBJ1-3, with TRBD1 matching over 8 bases. CDR3 loop: CASSSWGQESFTIYF. DNA for the CDR3: TGTGCCAGCAGTTCTTGGGGACAGGAATCATTCACCATATATTTT.